This T cell receptor beta chain was identified in a study of blood T cell repertoires in COVID-19. The overall study: There were acute and convalescent COVID-19 samples, and they came from the United States, Italy and Spain. T cells, B-cell-depleted T cells, or PBMCs supplied cDNA or gDNA.

Methods used by the authors: Researchers report that nucleated cell counts were estimated from reference gene primer amplification. Using immunoSEQ multiplex PCR, the repertoire was profiled, and TCRdb retains in-frame clones only, with some absent. V, J and clone size derive from that table, while D and trimming were established from the DNA sequence. The data show about 290,000 clones, with approximately 89% seen just once and around 10% held by the top ten. It was during active infection that Seattle patients were enrolled and then longitudinally followed. Source material: peripheral blood. This clonotype originated in a woman in her thirties with COVID-19, enrolled during active disease.

CDR3 loop: CASSSLSGARYNEQFF. The CDR3 DNA reads TGTGCCAGCAGCTCACTAAGCGGGGCCAGATACAATGAGCAGTTCTTC. The V gene is TRBV7-9, the J gene TRBJ2-1, with TRBD2 matching 7 bases. CDR3 size: 16 residues. After removal of 4 bases from V and 4 bases from J, the junction contained 10 bases not matched to a gene. The germline CDR1 and CDR2 sequences are SEHNR and FQNEAQ (reference sequence).